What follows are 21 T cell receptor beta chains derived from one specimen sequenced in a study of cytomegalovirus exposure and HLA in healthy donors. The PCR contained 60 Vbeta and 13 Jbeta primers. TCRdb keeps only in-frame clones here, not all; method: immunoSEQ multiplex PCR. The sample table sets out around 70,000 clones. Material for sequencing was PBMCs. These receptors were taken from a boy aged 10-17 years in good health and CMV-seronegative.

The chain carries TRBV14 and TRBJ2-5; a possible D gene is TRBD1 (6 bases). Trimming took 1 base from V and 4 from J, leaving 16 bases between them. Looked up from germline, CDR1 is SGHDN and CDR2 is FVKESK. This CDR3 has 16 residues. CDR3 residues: CASSQAFEGVAETQYF. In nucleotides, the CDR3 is TGTGCCAGCAGCCAAGCTTTCGAGGGGGTAGCAGAGACCCAGTACTTC.

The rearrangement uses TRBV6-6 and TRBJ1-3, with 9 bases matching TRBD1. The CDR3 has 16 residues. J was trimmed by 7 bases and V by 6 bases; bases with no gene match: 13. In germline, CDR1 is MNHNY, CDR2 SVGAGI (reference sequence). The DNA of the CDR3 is TGTGCCAGCAGAGCACGACAGGGGGGGTTTAGGAACACCATATATTTT. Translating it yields CASRARQGGFRNTIYF.

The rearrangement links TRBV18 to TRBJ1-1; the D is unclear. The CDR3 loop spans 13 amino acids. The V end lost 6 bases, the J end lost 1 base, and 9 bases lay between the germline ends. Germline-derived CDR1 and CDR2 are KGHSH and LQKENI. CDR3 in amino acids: CASSLTENTEAFF. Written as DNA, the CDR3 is TGTGCCAGCTCTTTAACAGAGAACACTGAAGCTTTCTTT.

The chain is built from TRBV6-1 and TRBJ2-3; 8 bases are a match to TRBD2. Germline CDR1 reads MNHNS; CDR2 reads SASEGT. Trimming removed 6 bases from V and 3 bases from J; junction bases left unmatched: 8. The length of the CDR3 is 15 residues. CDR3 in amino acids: CASRLGLAETDTQYF. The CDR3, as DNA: TGTGCCAGCAGGTTAGGACTAGCAGAGACAGATACGCAGTATTTT.

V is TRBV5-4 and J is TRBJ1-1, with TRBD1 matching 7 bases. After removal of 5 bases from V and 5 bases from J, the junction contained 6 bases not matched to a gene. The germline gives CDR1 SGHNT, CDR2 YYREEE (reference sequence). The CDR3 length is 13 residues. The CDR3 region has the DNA TGTGCCAGCAGGGACACAGGGGTGACTGAAGCTTTCTTT. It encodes CASRDTGVTEAFF.

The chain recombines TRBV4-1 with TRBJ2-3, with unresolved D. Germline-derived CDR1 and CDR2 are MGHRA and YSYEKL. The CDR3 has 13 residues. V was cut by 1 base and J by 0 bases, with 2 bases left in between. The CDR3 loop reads CASSQASTDTQYF. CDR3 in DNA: TGCGCCAGCAGCCAAGCTAGCACAGATACGCAGTATTTT.

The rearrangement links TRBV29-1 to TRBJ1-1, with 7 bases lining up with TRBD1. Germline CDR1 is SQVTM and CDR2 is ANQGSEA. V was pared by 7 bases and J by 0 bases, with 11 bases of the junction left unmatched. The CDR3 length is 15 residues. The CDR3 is CSGGVRGTVNTEAFF. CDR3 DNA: TGCAGCGGGGGGGTTAGAGGGACAGTGAACACTGAAGCTTTCTTT. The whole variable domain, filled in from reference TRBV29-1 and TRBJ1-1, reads SAVISQKPSRDICQRGTSLTIQCQVDSQVTMMFWYRQQPGQSLTLIATANQGSEATYESGFVIDKFPISRPNLTFSTLTVSNMSPEDSSIYLCSGGVRGTVNTEAFFGQGTRLTVV.

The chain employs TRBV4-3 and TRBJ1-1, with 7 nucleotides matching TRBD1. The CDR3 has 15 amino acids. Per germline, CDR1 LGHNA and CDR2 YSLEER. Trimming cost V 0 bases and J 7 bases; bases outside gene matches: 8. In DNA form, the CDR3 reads TGCGCCAGCAGCCAAGAAGGGGACAGTTCCGATGAAGCTTTCTTT. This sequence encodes CASSQEGDSSDEAFF.

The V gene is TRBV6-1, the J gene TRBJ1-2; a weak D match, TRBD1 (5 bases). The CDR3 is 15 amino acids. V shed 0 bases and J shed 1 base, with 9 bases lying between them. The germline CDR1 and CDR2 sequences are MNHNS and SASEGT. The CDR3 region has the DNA TGTGCCAGCAGTGAAGCGCTAGGGGTTAACTATGGCTACACCTTC. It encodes CASSEALGVNYGYTF.

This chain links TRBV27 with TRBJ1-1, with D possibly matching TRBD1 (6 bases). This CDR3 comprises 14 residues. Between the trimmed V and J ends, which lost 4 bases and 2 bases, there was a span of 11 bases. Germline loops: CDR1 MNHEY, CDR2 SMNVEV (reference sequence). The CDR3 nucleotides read TGTGCCAGCAGTTCCGGGACACTTAACACTGAAGCTTTCTTT. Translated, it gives CASSSGTLNTEAFF.

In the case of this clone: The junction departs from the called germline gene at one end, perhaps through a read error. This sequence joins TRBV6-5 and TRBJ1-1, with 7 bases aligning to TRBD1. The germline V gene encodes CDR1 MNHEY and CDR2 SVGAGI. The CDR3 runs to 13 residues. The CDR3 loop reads CASRLDRDTEDFF. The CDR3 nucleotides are TGTGCCAGCAGACTAGACAGGGACACTGAAGATTTCTTT.

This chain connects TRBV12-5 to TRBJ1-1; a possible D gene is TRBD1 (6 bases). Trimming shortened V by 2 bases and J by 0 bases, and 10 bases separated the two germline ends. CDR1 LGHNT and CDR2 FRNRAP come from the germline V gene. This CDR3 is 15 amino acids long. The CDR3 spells CASGLMGQMNTEAFF. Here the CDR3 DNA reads TGTGCTAGTGGTTTGATGGGACAAATGAACACTGAAGCTTTCTTT.

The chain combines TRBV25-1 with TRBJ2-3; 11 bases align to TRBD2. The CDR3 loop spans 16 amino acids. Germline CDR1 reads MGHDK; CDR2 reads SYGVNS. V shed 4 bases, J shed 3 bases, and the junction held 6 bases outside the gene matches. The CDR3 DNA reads TGTGCCAGCAGTGGGAGACTAGCGGGAACTACAGATACGCAGTATTTT. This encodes CASSGRLAGTTDTQYF.

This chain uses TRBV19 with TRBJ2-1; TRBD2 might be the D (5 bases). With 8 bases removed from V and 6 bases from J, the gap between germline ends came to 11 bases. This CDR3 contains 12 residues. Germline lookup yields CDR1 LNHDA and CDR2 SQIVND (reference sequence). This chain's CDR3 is CASSGGFNEQFF. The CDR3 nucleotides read TGTGCCAGTTCTGGAGGCTTCAATGAGCAGTTCTTC.

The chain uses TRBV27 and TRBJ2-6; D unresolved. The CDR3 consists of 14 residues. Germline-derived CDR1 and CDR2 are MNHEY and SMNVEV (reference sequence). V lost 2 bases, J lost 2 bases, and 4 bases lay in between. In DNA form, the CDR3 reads TGTGCCAGCAGTTTAGTAGCTGGGGCCAACGTCCTGACTTTC. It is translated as CASSLVAGANVLTF.

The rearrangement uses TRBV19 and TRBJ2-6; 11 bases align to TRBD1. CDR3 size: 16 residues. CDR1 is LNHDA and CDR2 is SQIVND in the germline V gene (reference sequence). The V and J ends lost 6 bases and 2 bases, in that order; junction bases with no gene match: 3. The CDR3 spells CASRDRGRAGANVLTF. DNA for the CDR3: TGTGCCAGTAGGGACAGGGGGCGCGCTGGGGCCAACGTCCTGACTTTC.

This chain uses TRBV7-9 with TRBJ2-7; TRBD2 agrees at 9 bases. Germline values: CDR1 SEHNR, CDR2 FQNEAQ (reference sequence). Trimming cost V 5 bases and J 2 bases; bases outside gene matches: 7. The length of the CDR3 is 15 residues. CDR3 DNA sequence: TGTGCCAGCAGCCCCGGGACTAGCCGAGCCTACGAGCAGTACTTC. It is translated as CASSPGTSRAYEQYF.

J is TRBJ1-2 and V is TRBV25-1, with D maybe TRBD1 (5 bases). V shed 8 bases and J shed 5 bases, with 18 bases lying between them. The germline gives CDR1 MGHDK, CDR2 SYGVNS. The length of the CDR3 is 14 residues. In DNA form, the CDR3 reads TGTGCCAGCCACCCCACAGGCCCCGGGTATGGCTACACCTTC. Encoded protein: CASHPTGPGYGYTF.

The CDR3 DNA follows: TGTGCCAGCAGCTTAACCGGGGAGCCCCTCTACGAGCAGTACTTC. It yields the protein CASSLTGEPLYEQYF. The chain is built from TRBV7-9 and TRBJ2-7, with a possible D match to TRBD2 (5 bases). Germline CDR1 reads SEHNR; CDR2 reads FQNEAQ (reference sequence). The CDR3 is 15 residues long. The V end was cut by 2 bases, the J end by 3 bases, with 14 bases between.

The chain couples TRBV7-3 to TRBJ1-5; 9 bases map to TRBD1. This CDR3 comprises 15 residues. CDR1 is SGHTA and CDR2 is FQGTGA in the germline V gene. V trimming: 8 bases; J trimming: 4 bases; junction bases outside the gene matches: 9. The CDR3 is CASRAGTGPNQPQHF. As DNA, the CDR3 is TGTGCCAGCCGGGCCGGGACAGGGCCTAATCAGCCCCAGCATTTT.

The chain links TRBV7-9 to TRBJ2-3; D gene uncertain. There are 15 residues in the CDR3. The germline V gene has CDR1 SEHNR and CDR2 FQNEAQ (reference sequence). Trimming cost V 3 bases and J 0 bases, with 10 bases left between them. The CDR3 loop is CASSLMKSSTDTQYF. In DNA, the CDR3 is TGTGCCAGCAGCTTGATGAAGAGTAGCACAGATACGCAGTATTTT.